This T cell receptor (beta chain) was documented in a study of blood T cell repertoires in COVID-19. This CDR3 is 16 amino acids long. Germline CDR1 is LNHNV and CDR2 is YYDKDF (reference sequence). V lost 4 bases and J 3 bases, leaving 19 bases between the germline ends. Recovery meant two consecutive negative NP/OP PCR tests, professional clearance, or resolved symptoms. Methods used by the authors: The authors estimated nucleated cell counts from reference gene primer amplification. Clones were sequenced by immunoSEQ multiplex PCR, and TCRdb holds only the in-frame ones, with some missing. V, J and clone size are those of that table, while D and trimming were read from the DNA. The table lists fewer than 400,000 clones, 86% of them singletons.

This TCR was recovered from a man aged 30-40 years who had recovered from COVID-19. Specimen: PBMCs or T cells enriched from blood (not recorded which). The V gene is TRBV15, the J gene TRBJ2-7, with TRBD1 as a possible D gene (5 bases). CDR3 sequence (DNA): TGTGCCACCAGCACCCCCCACACAGGACAATTCTACGAGCAGTACTTC. It encodes CATSTPHTGQFYEQYF.